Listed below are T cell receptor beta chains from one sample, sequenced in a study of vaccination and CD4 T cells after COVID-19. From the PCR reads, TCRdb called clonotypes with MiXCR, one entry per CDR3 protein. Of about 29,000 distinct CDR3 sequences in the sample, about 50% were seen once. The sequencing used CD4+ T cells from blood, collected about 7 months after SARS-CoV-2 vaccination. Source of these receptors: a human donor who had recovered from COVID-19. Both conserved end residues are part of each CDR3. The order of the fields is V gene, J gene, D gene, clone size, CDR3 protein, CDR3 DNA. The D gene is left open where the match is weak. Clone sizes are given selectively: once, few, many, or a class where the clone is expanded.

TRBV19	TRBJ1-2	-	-	CASSSRTPVVYGYTF	TGTGCCAGTAGTTCTCGGACGCCCGTAGTCTATGGCTACACCTTC
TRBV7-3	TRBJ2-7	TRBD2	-	CASSLTGTSDEQYF	TGTGCCAGCAGCTTAACGGGGACTAGCGACGAGCAGTACTTC
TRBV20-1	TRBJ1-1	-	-	CSASNQPNTEAFF	TGCAGTGCTAGCAATCAGCCAAACACTGAAGCTTTCTTT
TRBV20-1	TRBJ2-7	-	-	CSAQGLVREQYF	TGCAGTGCGCAGGGGCTAGTGAGAGAGCAGTACTTC
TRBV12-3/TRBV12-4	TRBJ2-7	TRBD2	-	CASSPSGSAYEQYF	TGTGCCAGCAGCCCGAGCGGGAGCGCGTACGAGCAGTACTTC
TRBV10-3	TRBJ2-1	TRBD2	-	CAIAPSREGDEQFF	TGTGCCATCGCTCCCTCGCGGGAGGGCGATGAGCAGTTCTTC
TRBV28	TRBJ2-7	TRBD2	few	CASSPGTSGKQYF	TGTGCCAGCAGCCCTGGGACTAGCGGGAAGCAGTACTTC
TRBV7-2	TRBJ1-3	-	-	CASSLLGISGNTIYF	TGTGCCAGCAGCTTACTGGGCATCTCTGGAAACACCATATATTTT
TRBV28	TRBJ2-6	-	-	CASSFGAQSGANVLTF	TGTGCCAGCAGTTTCGGGGCCCAATCTGGGGCCAACGTCCTGACTTTC
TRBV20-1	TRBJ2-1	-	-	CSARGGGPLSNEQFF	TGCAGTGCTAGAGGTGGGGGGCCTCTTTCCAATGAGCAGTTCTTC
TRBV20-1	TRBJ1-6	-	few	CSARDLTAGSVSPLHF	TGCAGTGCTAGAGATTTAACGGCAGGGAGCGTTTCACCCCTCCACTTT
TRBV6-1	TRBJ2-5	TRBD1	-	CASSRTGRETQYF	TGTGCCAGCAGTAGGACAGGGCGAGAGACCCAGTACTTC
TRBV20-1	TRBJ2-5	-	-	CSARDGGPEETQYF	TGCAGTGCTAGAGATGGAGGGCCTGAAGAGACCCAGTACTTC
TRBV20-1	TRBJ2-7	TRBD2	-	CSANMPASGINEQYF	TGCAGTGCCAACATGCCGGCTAGCGGGATAAACGAGCAGTACTTC
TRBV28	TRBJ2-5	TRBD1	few	CASELGGRQETQYF	TGTGCCAGTGAACTAGGGGGCAGGCAAGAGACCCAGTACTTC